Listed here are 6 T cell receptor beta chains from one sample, sequenced in a study of OX40 agonist ivuxolimab in advanced cancers. Some clones are missing from TCRdb's copy, which holds only in-frame ones; the method was immunoSEQ multiplex PCR. The table shows fewer than 30,000 clones, with approximately 79% occurring only once. The starting material was CD4+ or CD8+ T cells sorted from blood, obtained in a trial of the OX40 agonist ivuxolimab. These receptors were collected from an adult with an advanced solid tumor such as melanoma, head and neck, liver or kidney cancer.

The genes are TRBV28 and TRBJ2-7; D unresolved. CDR1 and CDR2 from the germline V gene are MDHEN and SYDVKM. The CDR3 extends over 13 amino acids. The V gene lost 3 bases and the J gene lost 3 bases, with 9 bases spanning the gap. The CDR3 reads CASSLNVDYEQYF. CDR3 bases: TGTGCCAGCAGTTTGAACGTTGACTACGAGCAGTACTTC.

CDR3 sequence: CASSSLANEQFF. The CDR3 DNA reads TGTGCCAGCAGCTCACTCGCGAATGAGCAGTTCTTC. The V call is TRBV9, the J call TRBJ2-1; D gene ambiguous. The V gene's germline CDR1 is SGDLS and CDR2 YYNGEE. This CDR3 region has 12 residues. V was trimmed by 4 bases and J by 7 bases, leaving 9 bases between them.

The chain carries TRBV7-9 and TRBJ2-7; D is uncertain. Germline CDR1 and CDR2: SEHNR and FQNEAQ (reference sequence). This CDR3 has 15 amino acids. Trimming removed 5 bases at V and 3 bases at J, with 17 bases between. Written as DNA, the CDR3 is TGTGCCAGCAGCCCCACAACCCAACAAATCTACGAGCAGTACTTC. Its translation is CASSPTTQQIYEQYF. The variable domain in full, completed from reference TRBV7-9 and TRBJ2-7, reads DTGVSQNPRHKITKRGQNVTFRCDPISEHNRLYWYRQTLGQGPEFLTYFQNEAQLEKSRLLSDRFSAERPKGSFSTLEIQRTEQGDSAMYLCASSPTTQQIYEQYFGPGTRLTVT.

This clone came up a few times. The rearrangement uses TRBV19 and TRBJ2-4; 7 nucleotides align to TRBD2. The length of the CDR3 is 16 residues. V lost 2 bases and J lost 8; bases outside the gene matches: 12. Germline assignment: CDR1 LNHDA and CDR2 SQIVND (reference sequence). CDR3 nucleotide sequence: TGTGCCAGTAGTATAATAGGAGCAGCGGGAATTTACATTCAGTACTTC. The encoded protein is CASSIIGAAGIYIQYF.

This chain links TRBV28 with TRBJ1-1; TRBD1 aligns across 12 bases. The CDR3 runs 19 residues. Germline CDR1 and CDR2: MDHEN and SYDVKM. Trimming removed 4 bases from V and 2 bases from J; junction bases left unmatched: 14. CDR3 DNA sequence: TGTGCCAGCAGTTCACTTGTACTGGGGGACAGGGGGCTTAACACTGAAGCTTTCTTT. Its protein is CASSSLVLGDRGLNTEAFF.

J is TRBJ2-2 and V is TRBV28, with D possibly TRBD2 on 6 matching bases. Trimming removed 4 bases at V and 6 bases at J, with 12 bases between. Germline V gene lookup returns CDR1 MDHEN and CDR2 SYDVKM. The CDR3 runs 14 residues. The CDR3 reads CASSSLAEPGELFF. CDR3 in DNA: TGTGCCAGCAGTTCTTTAGCGGAACCCGGGGAGCTGTTTTTT.